These 9 T cell receptor beta chains share one sample of origin, sequenced in a study of cytomegalovirus exposure and HLA in healthy donors. PCR primers comprised 60 Vbeta and 13 Jbeta primers. The assay was immunoSEQ multiplex PCR, and TCRdb's table has in-frame clones only and misses some. The profile shows hundreds of thousands of clones, roughly 80% of them singletons. The sequenced material came from PBMCs. Receptor source: a girl between 5 and 17 years old in good health and CMV-seronegative.

The rearrangement links TRBV5-1 to TRBJ1-2; 8 bases match TRBD1. With V trimmed by 5 bases and J by 8 bases, 8 bases remained unmatched. The CDR3 extends over 13 amino acids. CDR1 and CDR2 from the germline V gene are SGHRS and YFSETQ. The CDR3 is CASRGQDKGGYTF. CDR3 coding DNA: TGCGCCAGCAGGGGACAGGACAAAGGAGGCTACACCTTC.

This clone is a singleton in its sample. This chain joins TRBV7-8 and TRBJ2-7, with D tentatively TRBD2 (6 bases). The CDR3 spans 15 residues. The V end was cut by 2 bases, the J end by 3 bases, with 14 bases between. Per the germline V gene, CDR1 is SGHVS and CDR2 is FQNEAQ. This chain's CDR3 is CASSLSASAVYEQYF. CDR3 DNA sequence: TGTGCCAGCAGCTTAAGCGCTAGCGCAGTCTACGAGCAGTACTTC. Together with reference TRBV7-8 and TRBJ2-7, the CDR3 gives the full variable domain: GAGVSQSPRYKVAKRGQDVALRCDPISGHVSLFWYQQALGQGPEFLTYFQNEAQLDKSGLPSDRFFAERPEGSVSTLKIQRTQQEDSAVYLCASSLSASAVYEQYFGPGTRLTVT.

The chain employs TRBV15 and TRBJ2-1, with 7 bases lining up with TRBD2. The V gene end was trimmed by 5 bases and the J gene end by 0 bases; junction bases not matched to a gene: 4. Germline CDR1 LNHNV, CDR2 YYDKDF (reference sequence). CDR3 size: 15 residues. CDR3 nucleotide sequence: TGTGCCACCAGCTGGGGCGGGAGCTCCTACAATGAGCAGTTCTTC. Its translation is CATSWGGSSYNEQFF.

In the case of this clone: A junction end diverges from the germline sequence, so it may reflect a read error. This sequence joins TRBV7-9 and TRBJ1-2; 8 nucleotides agree with TRBD1. The V gene's germline CDR1 is SEHNR and CDR2 FQNEAQ (reference sequence). This CDR3 has 12 amino acids. DNA for the CDR3: TGTGCCAGCAGCAACCCGGACAGGGATGATCACTTC. Translation: CASSNPDRDDHF.

This chain uses TRBV28 with TRBJ1-1; TRBD1 aligns across 8 bases. CDR1 MDHEN and CDR2 SYDVKM come from the germline V gene. Unmatched junction bases numbered 12, after V lost 6 bases and J lost 6 bases. The length of the CDR3 is 15 residues. The CDR3 loop is CASSPRQGPPPEAFF. DNA of the CDR3: TGTGCCAGCAGCCCTCGACAGGGGCCCCCGCCTGAAGCTTTCTTT.

The chain recombines TRBV4-3 with TRBJ2-1; D is uncertain. Looked up from germline, CDR1 is LGHNA and CDR2 is YSLEER. Trimming took off 3 bases at V and 6 bases at J, with 9 bases between the two ends. This CDR3 has 13 residues. The CDR3 protein is CASSQWRPNEQFF. CDR3 in DNA: TGCGCCAGCAGCCAGTGGCGGCCCAATGAGCAGTTCTTC.

The V gene is TRBV7-2, the J gene TRBJ1-5, with D possibly TRBD1 on 5 matching bases. CDR1 and CDR2 (germline): SGHTA, FQGNSA. The CDR3 is 14 amino acids. Trimming cost V 5 bases and J 7 bases, with 15 bases left between them. CDR3 nucleotides: TGTGCCAGCAGCCCCGTGGAGGGGCAGCAGCCCCAGCATTTT. It is translated as CASSPVEGQQPQHF.

The rearrangement links TRBV7-9 to TRBJ2-3; D is perhaps TRBD1 (5 bases). Germline V gene data show CDR1 as SEHNR and CDR2 as FQNEAQ (reference sequence). The CDR3 has 15 residues. Trimming took off 1 base at V and 1 base at J, with 9 bases between the two ends. The CDR3 nucleotides read TGTGCCAGCAGCTTAGTGAGCAGGGGCACAGATACGCAGTATTTT. Encoded protein: CASSLVSRGTDTQYF.

V usage is TRBV30 and J usage is TRBJ1-6; 9 bases are shared with TRBD1. Germline V lookup: CDR1 GTSNPN, CDR2 SVGIG (reference sequence). V gave up 4 bases and J gave up 9 bases; unmatched junction bases: 10. This CDR3 contains 15 residues. The CDR3 DNA is TGTGCCTGGAAAACCGGACAGGGGATGGGTTCACCCCTCCACTTT. This sequence encodes CAWKTGQGMGSPLHF.